Shown below are 30 T cell receptor beta chains from a single sample sequenced in a study of beta chain features in type 1 diabetes. Expressed TCRB transcripts were sequenced, since all the RNA that had been isolated was reverse transcribed. Profiled with immunoSEQ multiplex PCR; TCRdb holds only in-frame clones, not every one. The sample lists more than 300,000 clones, 9.6% occurring once. Study conclusions and caveats: All four CD4+ subsets from Type 1 diabetes patients carried moderately but significantly shorter TCRB CDR3s.

What these receptors recognize is not known. Source material: central memory CD4+ T cells from blood. All receptors come from a man aged 25-45 years with type 1 diabetes.

The V and J genes are TRBV7-9 and TRBJ1-1, with TRBD1 matching over 7 bases. With 3 bases clipped from V and 4 bases from J, the junction kept 8 bases outside the gene matches. The CDR3 has 15 amino acids. The germline gives CDR1 SEHNR, CDR2 FQNEAQ (reference sequence). The CDR3 protein is CASSFPDRVGTEAFF. DNA for the CDR3: TGTGCCAGCAGCTTCCCAGACAGGGTAGGCACTGAAGCTTTCTTT.

This clone was detected many times. This chain uses TRBV23-1 with TRBJ2-7; TRBD2 matches at 14 bases. TRBV23-1 is designated an ORF whose function remains uncertain. The trim removed 4 bases at V and 2 bases at J, leaving 1 base unmatched. The CDR3 runs 15 residues. The CDR3 DNA sequence: TGCGCCAGCAGTCGGACTAGCGGGAGGCCCTACGAGCAGTACTTC. Translated: CASSRTSGRPYEQYF.

J is TRBJ2-7 and V is TRBV7-2; TRBD2 aligns across 8 bases. J was trimmed by 4 bases and V by 5 bases; bases with no gene match: 10. The CDR3 totals 15 residues. Germline V CDR1 and CDR2: SGHTA, FQGNSA. CDR3 loop: CASSEPGSGSYEQYF. CDR3 nucleotide sequence: TGTGCCAGCAGCGAACCGGGCAGCGGGAGTTACGAGCAGTACTTC. Supplemented by reference TRBV7-2 and TRBJ2-7, the full variable domain reads GAGVSQSPSNKVTEKGKDVELRCDPISGHTALYWYRQSLGQGLEFLIYFQGNSAPDKSGLPSDRFSAERTGGSVSTLTIQRTQQEDSAVYLCASSEPGSGSYEQYFGPGTRLTVT.

The chain recombines TRBV27 with TRBJ1-5; D not resolved. The CDR3 loop spans 16 amino acids. V was clipped by 3 bases and J by 5 bases, with 17 bases between them. Germline V gene sequence: CDR1 MNHEY, CDR2 SMNVEV (reference sequence). The DNA of the CDR3 is TGTGCCAGCAGTTTTCGGGTTACGGGTGGACATCAGCCCCAGCATTTT. Its protein product is CASSFRVTGGHQPQHF.

V usage is TRBV7-3 and J usage is TRBJ2-1; tentatively, D is TRBD1 (6 bases). The CDR3 has 13 residues. The V end was cut by 7 bases, the J end by 4 bases, with 11 bases between. CDR1 is SGHTA, CDR2 FQGTGA, per germline. The CDR3 spells CASTGQGYNEQFF. The DNA for the CDR3 is TGTGCCAGCACCGGGCAGGGGTACAATGAGCAGTTCTTC.

This clone was picked up a small number of times. The chain carries TRBV2 and TRBJ1-1, with 7 bases lining up with TRBD1. J lost 4 bases, V lost 2 bases, and 10 bases had no gene match. Germline CDR1 reads SNHLY; CDR2 reads FYNNEI. The CDR3 is made up of 16 amino acids. The CDR3 loop reads CASSETRQGSGTEAFF. For the CDR3, the DNA is TGTGCCAGCAGTGAAACTAGACAGGGTTCTGGCACTGAAGCTTTCTTT. Variable domain in full (rest from reference TRBV2 and TRBJ1-1): EPEVTQTPSHQVTQMGQEVILRCVPISNHLYFYWYRQILGQKVEFLVSFYNNEISEKSEIFDDQFSVERPDGSNFTLKIRSTKLEDSAMYFCASSETRQGSGTEAFFGQGTRLTVV.

There are many counts of this clone. The chain uses TRBV23-1 and TRBJ2-5; TRBD2 is a possible D gene (6 bases). TRBV23-1 is filed as an ORF, its function uncertain. The CDR3 has 11 residues. V was clipped by 4 bases and J by 7 bases, with 7 bases between them. CDR3 bases: TGCGCCAGCAGTCGGGGAGGGACCCAGTACTTC. This sequence encodes CASSRGGTQYF.

This clone was found many times. The CDR3 is CASSEWGAGGQPQHF. CDR3 sequence (DNA): TGCGCCAGCAGTGAGTGGGGAGCAGGAGGGCAGCCCCAGCATTTT. This chain connects TRBV10-2 to TRBJ1-5; D unclear. The ends were cut back, 1 base at V and 7 bases at J, with 14 bases in the middle. The CDR3 is 15 amino acids. Germline CDR1 reads WSHSY; CDR2 reads SAAADI.

This clone was counted ten times or more. CDR3 residues: CASSQVQGSAIQYF. CDR3 nucleotide sequence: TGTGCCAGCAGCCAAGTACAGGGATCTGCCATTCAGTACTTC. V gene TRBV14 combines with J gene TRBJ2-4; D is possibly TRBD1 (6 bases). V lost 1 base and J lost 9, with 13 bases in between. The CDR3 contains 14 residues. Germline V gene lookup returns CDR1 SGHDN and CDR2 FVKESK. The entire variable domain, with the rest obtained from reference TRBV14 and TRBJ2-4, is as follows: EAGVTQFPSHSVIEKGQTVTLRCDPISGHDNLYWYRRVMGKEIKFLLHFVKESKQDESGMPNNRFLAERTGGTYSTLKVQPAELEDSGVYFCASSQVQGSAIQYFGAGTRLSVL.

This clone was counted only a few times. This chain connects TRBV28 to TRBJ2-7; TRBD1 aligns across 10 bases. This CDR3 spans 16 amino acids. CDR1 is MDHEN, CDR2 SYDVKM, per germline. V dropped 4 bases and J dropped 1; count of bases not matched to a gene: 7. The CDR3: CASSSIDRGPSYEQYF. CDR3 coding DNA: TGTGCCAGCAGTTCCATAGACAGGGGGCCATCCTACGAGCAGTACTTC.

The chain recombines TRBV2 with TRBJ2-1, with 8 bases that match TRBD1. With V trimmed by 3 bases and J by 8 bases, 15 bases remained unmatched. Germline assignment: CDR1 SNHLY and CDR2 FYNNEI. The CDR3 has 17 residues. CDR3 loop: CASSDSSPWTGPDEQFF. The DNA for the CDR3 is TGTGCCAGCAGTGATAGTAGCCCCTGGACAGGGCCGGATGAGCAGTTCTTC.

This clone was counted between two and nine times. Other nucleotide sequences in the sample specify the same CDR3. The rearrangement links TRBV5-1 to TRBJ2-1, with 7 bases that match TRBD2. In germline, CDR1 is SGHRS, CDR2 YFSETQ. The V segment lost 0 bases and the J segment 5 bases; nucleotides outside the gene matches: 5. This CDR3 contains 15 residues. This chain's CDR3 is CASSLAPSGDNEQFF. The CDR3 DNA reads TGCGCCAGCAGCTTGGCGCCTAGCGGTGACAATGAGCAGTTCTTC. The full variable domain, with the rest looked up from reference TRBV5-1 and TRBJ2-1, is KAGVTQTPRYLIKTRGQQVTLSCSPISGHRSVSWYQQTPGQGLQFLFEYFSETQRNKGNFPGRFSGRQFSNSRSEMNVSTLELGDSALYLCASSLAPSGDNEQFFGPGTRLTVL.

The chain links TRBV10-3 to TRBJ2-2, with 9 positions matching TRBD1. Germline V gene data show CDR1 as ENHRY and CDR2 as SYGVKD. V lost 0 bases and J lost 2; bases outside the gene matches: 4. The CDR3 spans 17 residues. The DNA for the CDR3 is TGTGCCATCAGTGAGTCAGGACAGGGGCGAAACACCGGGGAGCTGTTTTTT. Amino acids: CAISESGQGRNTGELFF.

Comments on this clone: The same CDR3 also results from other DNA sequences found in this sample. V gene TRBV27 combines with J gene TRBJ2-7; D is ambiguous. V was cut by 5 bases and J by 2 bases, with 13 bases left in between. This CDR3 spans 14 amino acids. Per the germline V gene, CDR1 is MNHEY and CDR2 is SMNVEV (reference sequence). The CDR3 DNA is TGTGCCAGCAGTCTTAGTGGGCCTACCTACGAGCAGTACTTC. Amino acid sequence: CASSLSGPTYEQYF.

The chain joins TRBV6-5 to TRBJ2-3; the D gene is possibly TRBD1 (5 bases). V dropped 1 base and J dropped 1 base, with 9 bases sitting between them. This CDR3 spans 15 amino acids. Germline CDR1 is MNHEY and CDR2 is SVGAGI. For the CDR3, the DNA is TGTGCCAGCAGTTACTATGGCAGGGGCACAGATACGCAGTATTTT. The encoded protein is CASSYYGRGTDTQYF.

The genes are TRBV28 and TRBJ2-1; the D gene could be TRBD1 or TRBD2 (6 bases each). The V gene lost 5 bases and the J gene lost 4 bases, with 15 bases spanning the gap. The CDR3 has 15 residues. Germline V gives CDR1 MDHEN, CDR2 SYDVKM. The CDR3 nucleotides read TGTGCCAGCAGTCGCCAAGTAGGGGGGTACAATGAGCAGTTCTTC. This translates into CASSRQVGGYNEQFF.

This clone was seen a few times. DNA for the CDR3: TGCGCCAGCAGCCAGGGACAGACCAACACCGGGGAGCTGTTTTTT. Its protein product is CASSQGQTNTGELFF. The chain combines TRBV4-1 with TRBJ2-2, with 7 bases matching TRBD1. Germline V lookup: CDR1 MGHRA, CDR2 YSYEKL. V lost 3 bases and J lost 2; bases outside the gene matches: 3. CDR3 length: 15 amino acids.

The chain combines TRBV11-3 with TRBJ2-7; 10 nucleotides match TRBD1. The CDR3 extends over 15 amino acids. The junction had 7 bases not matched to a gene; V was cut back by 3 bases and J by 5 bases. Germline V gives CDR1 SGHNT, CDR2 YENEEA. The CDR3 region has the DNA TGTGCCAGCAGCTTCCAGGGGACAGGGGATAACGAGCAGTACTTC. Translation gives CASSFQGTGDNEQYF.

The J gene is TRBJ2-5, the V gene TRBV5-1; the match to TRBD2 covers 8 bases. This CDR3 comprises 15 residues. V was pared by 2 bases and J by 3 bases, with 6 bases of the junction left unmatched. The germline V gene has CDR1 SGHRS and CDR2 YFSETQ. CDR3 region: CASSFTSGQKETQYF. Written as DNA, the CDR3 is TGCGCCAGCAGCTTCACTAGCGGACAAAAAGAGACCCAGTACTTC.

V and J are TRBV7-2 and TRBJ1-6, with D tentatively TRBD1 (5 bases). V lost 1 base and J 10 bases, leaving 14 bases between the germline ends. The CDR3 has 15 residues. Germline values: CDR1 SGHTA, CDR2 FQGNSA. As DNA, the CDR3 is TGTGCCAGCAGCTTAGATGCAGGGAATCGATCACCCCTCCACTTT. Encoded protein: CASSLDAGNRSPLHF.

The J gene is TRBJ2-3, the V gene TRBV7-9, with a possible D match to TRBD2 (6 bases). From germline, CDR1 is SEHNR and CDR2 FQNEAQ (reference sequence). The CDR3 totals 18 residues. V was pared by 1 base and J by 0 bases, with 17 bases between. The DNA for the CDR3 is TGTGCCAGCAGCTTAGTTCATCGGGGGAACATTAGCACAGATACGCAGTATTTT. Residues: CASSLVHRGNISTDTQYF.

This clone occurred a few times. The genes are TRBV5-1 and TRBJ2-1, with TRBD1 as a possible D gene (5 bases). Trimming took off 0 bases at V and 9 bases at J, with 13 bases between the two ends. Germline-derived CDR1 and CDR2 are SGHRS and YFSETQ. This CDR3 has 14 amino acids. The CDR3 DNA reads TGCGCCAGCAGCTTGGGACAGAACCGACTTGAGCAGTTCTTC. Translation: CASSLGQNRLEQFF.

This rearrangement joins TRBV27 to TRBJ2-1, with a weak D call TRBD2 (6 bases). V was clipped by 5 bases and J by 0 bases, with 11 bases between them. In germline, CDR1 is MNHEY, CDR2 SMNVEV (reference sequence). The CDR3 contains 15 residues. The chain's CDR3 is CASSQDYNSYNEQFF. CDR3 nucleotide sequence: TGTGCCAGCAGTCAGGACTACAACTCCTACAATGAGCAGTTCTTC.

On this clone: This probably arose from a read error, given a far larger clone one base away. Distinct nucleotide sequences in the sample also encode this CDR3. This chain joins TRBV7-9 and TRBJ1-3; D might be TRBD1 (5 bases). This CDR3 comprises 14 residues. Trimming took 5 bases from V and 0 from J, leaving 8 bases between them. Germline V gene lookup returns CDR1 SEHNR and CDR2 FQNEAQ (reference sequence). The CDR3 DNA is TGTGCCAGCAGCCCCGGACACTCTGGAAACACCATATATTTT. Residues: CASSPGHSGNTIYF.

The V and J genes are TRBV18 and TRBJ1-1; possible D gene TRBD1, 5 bases. V was trimmed by 3 bases and J by 8 bases, leaving 13 bases between them. The germline gives CDR1 KGHSH, CDR2 LQKENI. This CDR3 has 13 residues. DNA of the CDR3: TGTGCCAGCTCACCTAAAGCCGAGGGGGAAGCTTTCTTT. This translates into CASSPKAEGEAFF.

This clone has only a few counts. The rearrangement uses TRBV27 and TRBJ1-5, with 9 nucleotides matching TRBD1. The germline CDR1 and CDR2 sequences are MNHEY and SMNVEV (reference sequence). CDR3 length equals 15 residues. After removal of 4 bases from V and 1 base from J, the junction contained 2 bases not matched to a gene. The CDR3 loop is CASSWGTGSNQPQHF. CDR3 nucleotides: TGTGCCAGCAGTTGGGGGACAGGGAGCAATCAGCCCCAGCATTTT.

This chain uses TRBV5-1 with TRBJ1-5; D is ambiguous. CDR1 is SGHRS, CDR2 YFSETQ, per germline. The V gene lost 5 bases and the J gene lost 1 base, with 10 bases spanning the gap. The CDR3 has 14 amino acids. The CDR3 nucleotides read TGCGCCAGCAGTCCGACGGGAAGCAATCAGCCCCAGCATTTT. Protein: CASSPTGSNQPQHF.

This clone was observed a few times. The J gene is TRBJ2-7, the V gene TRBV7-2; 7 nucleotides align to TRBD2. CDR1 is SGHTA and CDR2 is FQGNSA in the germline V gene. With 6 bases clipped from V and 2 bases from J, the junction kept 10 bases outside the gene matches. CDR3 length equals 15 residues. The CDR3 is CASSTSSGKTYEQYF. CDR3 in DNA: TGTGCCAGCAGTACTTCTAGCGGTAAGACCTACGAGCAGTACTTC.

This clone was observed a few times. The V call is TRBV25-1, the J call TRBJ2-5, with 8 bases matching TRBD1. With the DNA end fitting TRBJ2-7 better, the J assignment may be wrong. This CDR3 spans 16 amino acids. Per the germline V gene, CDR1 is MGHDK and CDR2 is SYGVNS. DNA of the CDR3: TGTGCCAGCAGTGATCCCGGGACAGGCCTCTCCTACGAGCAGTACTTC. Amino acid sequence: CASSDPGTGLSYEQYF.

The table lists this clone with many counts. J is TRBJ1-2 and V is TRBV6-6, with 9 bases matching TRBD1. The CDR3 contains 12 residues. The germline V gene has CDR1 MNHNY and CDR2 SVGAGI (reference sequence). The V segment lost 5 bases and the J segment 6 bases; nucleotides outside the gene matches: 1. CDR3 in amino acids: CASSRQGDGYTF. DNA for the CDR3: TGTGCCAGCAGTAGACAGGGGGATGGCTACACCTTC.